This T cell receptor beta chain came from a study of Ad26.COV2.S vaccination and SARS-CoV-2 variants. The V end was cut by 1 base, the J end by 1 base, with 11 bases between. Germline V CDR1 and CDR2: KGHSH, LQKENI. This CDR3 comprises 15 residues. Treatment given: roughly 19 received Ad26.COV2.S at low or high dose, single or two shots; a few received placebo; per-sample allocation not given. At day 63 after the first vaccine or placebo injection, samples were drawn. Assay used: immunoSEQ multiplex PCR; TCRdb lists only in-frame clones, some missing. This sample carries hundreds of thousands of clones, around 92% of them seen once, and the ten largest clones take 1.5% to 2%.

This material consisted of peripheral blood, taken in a trial of Ad26.COV2.S vaccine versus placebo. This clonotype was obtained from a person between 18 and 65 years old who received the Ad26.COV2.S COVID-19 vaccine or a placebo. The chain recombines TRBV18 with TRBJ2-7; perhaps TRBD1 as D (6 bases). The CDR3 sequence is CASSPQGVGSYEQYF. The DNA for the CDR3 is TGTGCCAGCTCACCACAGGGGGTAGGATCCTACGAGCAGTACTTC.